The 26 T cell receptor beta chains listed next were all sequenced from one sample in a study of OX40 agonist ivuxolimab in advanced cancers. Using immunoSEQ multiplex PCR, the repertoire was profiled, and TCRdb retains in-frame clones only, with some absent. The data show over 30,000 clones, nearly 95% seen once. The sample in question was CD4+ or CD8+ T cells sorted from blood, obtained in a trial of the OX40 agonist ivuxolimab. The receptors here all came from an adult with an advanced solid tumor such as melanoma, head and neck, liver or kidney cancer.

This clone was detected only once. The chain combines TRBV4-2 with TRBJ2-7; 10 bases align to TRBD2. Losses at the gene ends were 1 base for V and 3 bases for J; bases not matched to a gene: 6. Germline V CDR1 and CDR2: LGHNA, YNFKEQ. The CDR3 extends over 16 amino acids. The CDR3 loop reads CASSQVASGGIYEQYF. The DNA for the CDR3 is TGTGCCAGCAGCCAAGTAGCTAGCGGGGGTATCTACGAGCAGTACTTC.

V is TRBV15 and J is TRBJ2-3; 10 bases are shared with TRBD1. The CDR3 spans 17 residues. The trim removed 3 bases at V and 2 bases at J, leaving 8 bases unmatched. CDR1 and CDR2 (germline): LNHNV, YYDKDF (reference sequence). This CDR3 reads CATSRKRGQGSTDTQYF. The CDR3 nucleotides read TGTGCCACCAGCAGGAAACGGGGACAGGGGTCCACAGATACGCAGTATTTT.

The chain uses TRBV11-2 and TRBJ1-4; D call uncertain. V lost 1 base, J lost 8 bases, and 11 bases lay in between. Germline CDR1 and CDR2: SGHAT and FQNNGV. The CDR3 length is 14 residues. CDR3 sequence: CASSLGRIGEKLFF. CDR3 in DNA: TGTGCCAGCAGCTTAGGCAGGATCGGGGAAAAACTGTTTTTT.

The chain recombines TRBV6-1 with TRBJ2-1, with D possibly being TRBD1 (6 bases). Germline CDR1 MNHNS, CDR2 SASEGT. The CDR3 totals 14 residues. The V end was cut by 8 bases, the J end by 2 bases, with 13 bases between. The CDR3 is CASVRGDTYNEQFF. DNA for the CDR3: TGTGCCAGCGTCAGAGGGGACACCTACAATGAGCAGTTCTTC.

The chain joins TRBV18 to TRBJ2-5; 10 bases line up with TRBD2. The CDR3 has 15 residues. J gave up 1 base and V 6 bases, and 5 bases lay outside the gene matches. Germline V gene lookup returns CDR1 KGHSH and CDR2 LQKENI. CDR3 nucleotides: TGTGCCAGCTCCCTAGCGGGAGAGTTCCAAGAGACCCAGTACTTC. It translates to CASSLAGEFQETQYF.

As DNA, the CDR3 is TGTGCCAGCACCGGGAGGACAGGGACAGATACGCAGTATTTT. As protein: CASTGRTGTDTQYF. This chain links TRBV6-5 with TRBJ2-3; possible D gene TRBD1, 8 bases. Germline CDR1 MNHEY, CDR2 SVGAGI. Trimming removed 7 bases at V and 3 bases at J, with 14 bases between. The length of the CDR3 is 14 residues.

The chain couples TRBV7-6 to TRBJ2-1; 11 positions agree with TRBD1. This CDR3 spans 13 amino acids. CDR1 is SGHVS and CDR2 is FNYEAQ in the germline V gene. The trim removed 5 bases at V and 9 bases at J, leaving 3 bases unmatched. The CDR3 loop reads CASSQGQGGEQFF. CDR3 sequence (DNA): TGTGCCAGCAGCCAGGGACAGGGGGGTGAGCAGTTCTTC.

The chain recombines TRBV10-1 with TRBJ2-3, with D perhaps given as TRBD1 or TRBD2 (5 bases each). The CDR3 runs to 13 residues. Germline V gene lookup returns CDR1 WNHNN and CDR2 SYGVQD (reference sequence). Trimming cost V 3 bases and J 6 bases, with 10 bases left between them. The CDR3: CASSDRDGDTQYF. The CDR3 bases are TGCGCCAGCAGTGATAGGGACGGGGATACGCAGTATTTT.

This sequence joins TRBV15 and TRBJ1-2; D is unclear. The ends were cut back, 0 bases at V and 5 bases at J, with 7 bases in the middle. Looked up from germline, CDR1 is LNHNV and CDR2 is YYDKDF (reference sequence). The length of the CDR3 is 13 residues. The CDR3 DNA reads TGTGCCACCAGCAGAGAGGTGCGGTATGGCTACACCTTC. It yields the protein CATSREVRYGYTF.

This clone was seen only once. The chain recombines TRBV27 with TRBJ1-5, with 9 bases matching TRBD1. The CDR3 has 19 amino acids. The junction had 11 bases not matched to a gene; V was cut back by 1 base and J by 1 base. CDR1 is MNHEY, CDR2 SMNVEV, per germline (reference sequence). In DNA form, the CDR3 reads TGTGCCAGCAGTTTATATCCCGGACAGGGGAGAGGGAGCAATCAGCCCCAGCATTTT. Encoded protein: CASSLYPGQGRGSNQPQHF.

The chain recombines TRBV18 with TRBJ1-1, with a tentative D call TRBD1 (6 bases). With 2 bases removed from V and 1 base from J, the gap between germline ends came to 14 bases. Germline V gene data show CDR1 as KGHSH and CDR2 as LQKENI. The CDR3 has 16 residues. The CDR3 DNA reads TGTGCCAGCTCACCATTTCACGGGGGCGCGAACACTGAAGCTTTCTTT. Amino acid sequence: CASSPFHGGANTEAFF.

The chain uses TRBV6-1 and TRBJ1-2; maybe TRBD1 (6 bases). CDR1 is MNHNS and CDR2 is SASEGT in the germline V gene. Trimming pared 7 bases from V and 4 bases from J, leaving 13 bases between. The CDR3 is made up of 13 amino acids. The CDR3 region is CASNPDRFYGYTF. The CDR3 region has the DNA TGTGCCAGCAACCCAGACAGGTTCTATGGCTACACCTTC.

The chain couples TRBV5-1 to TRBJ1-6; 7 nucleotides agree with TRBD1. V gave up 0 bases and J gave up 7 bases; unmatched junction bases: 4. Germline CDR1 and CDR2: SGHRS and YFSETQ. The CDR3 has 15 amino acids. CDR3 nucleotide sequence: TGCGCCAGCAGCTTGGCCCCAGGGGGGAATTCACCCCTCCACTTT. The encoded protein is CASSLAPGGNSPLHF.

This chain uses TRBV6-6 with TRBJ2-3, with 8 bases matching TRBD2. Germline V gene sequence: CDR1 MNHNY, CDR2 SVGAGI (reference sequence). The CDR3 is made up of 15 amino acids. The ends lost 6 bases at V and 1 base at J; junction bases unmatched: 6. CDR3 protein: CASSNAAGGTDTQYF. The CDR3 DNA follows: TGTGCCAGCAGCAACGCAGCGGGGGGCACAGATACGCAGTATTTT.

The V and J genes are TRBV10-3 and TRBJ2-7, with TRBD2 matching 7 bases. Losses at the gene ends were 6 bases for V and 3 bases for J; bases not matched to a gene: 14. Germline V CDR1 and CDR2: ENHRY, SYGVKD. The CDR3 is 16 residues long. This CDR3 reads CAIRKSIAGDSYEQYF. The CDR3 DNA reads TGTGCCATCAGGAAGAGTATCGCGGGAGATAGCTACGAGCAGTACTTC.

The V call is TRBV2, the J call TRBJ2-1, with 12 bases fitting TRBD1. The CDR3 is 13 amino acids. Germline trimming cut 6 bases from V and 9 bases from J; bases unmatched to any gene: 3. The germline V gene has CDR1 SNHLY and CDR2 FYNNEI. Written as DNA, the CDR3 is TGTGCCAGCAGCGGGACAGGGGGCGTTGAGCAGTTCTTC. Amino acid sequence: CASSGTGGVEQFF.

The chain joins TRBV6-6 to TRBJ1-1; tentative D call: TRBD1 (5 bases). This CDR3 region has 14 residues. Trimming cost V 6 bases and J 3 bases, with 14 bases left between them. Germline V lookup: CDR1 MNHNY, CDR2 SVGAGI (reference sequence). For the CDR3, the DNA is TGTGCCAGCAGAGGGTCGGGGGAGCACACTGAAGCTTTCTTT. This gives the protein CASRGSGEHTEAFF.

The gene calls are TRBV6-6 and TRBJ1-5; 9 bases fit TRBD1. The junction had 6 bases not matched to a gene; V was cut back by 5 bases and J by 7 bases. The length of the CDR3 is 14 residues. Germline assignment: CDR1 MNHNY and CDR2 SVGAGI (reference sequence). The CDR3 here is CASSTWDRVQPQHF. In DNA, the CDR3 is TGTGCCAGCAGTACCTGGGACAGGGTCCAGCCCCAGCATTTT.

V is TRBV7-6 and J is TRBJ2-2, with a possible D match to TRBD1 (6 bases). Germline-derived CDR1 and CDR2 are SGHVS and FNYEAQ. With 1 base removed from V and 1 base from J, the gap between germline ends came to 10 bases. The CDR3 consists of 16 residues. CDR3 coding DNA: TGTGCCAGCAGCTTAGATACAGGGATGAACACCGGGGAGCTGTTTTTT. Translating it yields CASSLDTGMNTGELFF.

For the CDR3, the DNA is TGTGCCAGCAGCTGGGGACTAGCGGGAGAAACAGATACGCAGTATTTT. This gives the protein CASSWGLAGETDTQYF. The chain links TRBV7-9 to TRBJ2-3, with 14 positions matching TRBD2. Germline CDR1 reads SEHNR; CDR2 reads FQNEAQ (reference sequence). V shed 4 bases, J shed 3 bases, and the junction held 3 bases outside the gene matches. This CDR3 comprises 16 residues.

The gene calls are TRBV18 and TRBJ2-7; 14 bases are a match to TRBD2. This CDR3 comprises 18 residues. Germline V gives CDR1 KGHSH, CDR2 LQKENI. V lost 4 bases to trimming and J lost 6 bases; unmatched junction nucleotides: 14. The CDR3: CASSLTAGLAGVKAEQYF. Here the CDR3 DNA reads TGTGCCAGCTCACTAACCGCGGGACTAGCGGGAGTAAAGGCCGAGCAGTACTTC.

This chain uses TRBV19 with TRBJ1-3; D gene ambiguous. V was trimmed by 11 bases and J by 0 bases, leaving 8 bases between them. CDR3 length: 12 amino acids. CDR1 and CDR2 (germline): LNHDA, SQIVND (reference sequence). CDR3: CAVISSGNTIYF. As DNA, the CDR3 is TGTGCCGTGATCTCCTCTGGAAACACCATATATTTT.

The chain couples TRBV6-5 to TRBJ2-7; 8 bases align to TRBD2. V shed 5 bases, J shed 3 bases, and the junction held 6 bases outside the gene matches. Germline values: CDR1 MNHEY, CDR2 SVGAGI. The CDR3 length is 14 residues. The CDR3 DNA reads as TGTGCCAGCAGTGGGACTAGGGGTATCTACGAGCAGTACTTC. Protein: CASSGTRGIYEQYF.

The chain combines TRBV19 with TRBJ1-1; maybe TRBD1 (6 bases). CDR1 and CDR2 (germline): LNHDA, SQIVND (reference sequence). V lost 8 bases and J 4 bases, leaving 26 bases between the germline ends. CDR3 length: 17 amino acids. The CDR3 DNA reads TGTGCCAGTGCAAAGACCCCCCCGGGGGGGCCACCCACTGAAGCTTTCTTT. This gives the protein CASAKTPPGGPPTEAFF.

In nucleotides, the CDR3 is TGTGCCAGTAGTATATGGGGATCCGGGGCCAACGTCCTGACTTTC. This translates into CASSIWGSGANVLTF. The chain joins TRBV19 to TRBJ2-6; no reliable D call. This CDR3 has 15 amino acids. The V end was cut by 2 bases, the J end by 4 bases, with 9 bases between. Germline CDR1 LNHDA, CDR2 SQIVND (reference sequence).

The rearrangement uses TRBV7-6 and TRBJ2-3, with TRBD2 matching 8 bases. J lost 2 bases, V lost 2 bases, and 6 bases had no gene match. Germline assignment: CDR1 SGHVS and CDR2 FNYEAQ. The length of the CDR3 is 16 residues. The CDR3 loop is CASSLMSGRATDTQYF. CDR3 DNA sequence: TGTGCCAGCAGCTTAATGTCCGGGAGGGCCACAGATACGCAGTATTTT.